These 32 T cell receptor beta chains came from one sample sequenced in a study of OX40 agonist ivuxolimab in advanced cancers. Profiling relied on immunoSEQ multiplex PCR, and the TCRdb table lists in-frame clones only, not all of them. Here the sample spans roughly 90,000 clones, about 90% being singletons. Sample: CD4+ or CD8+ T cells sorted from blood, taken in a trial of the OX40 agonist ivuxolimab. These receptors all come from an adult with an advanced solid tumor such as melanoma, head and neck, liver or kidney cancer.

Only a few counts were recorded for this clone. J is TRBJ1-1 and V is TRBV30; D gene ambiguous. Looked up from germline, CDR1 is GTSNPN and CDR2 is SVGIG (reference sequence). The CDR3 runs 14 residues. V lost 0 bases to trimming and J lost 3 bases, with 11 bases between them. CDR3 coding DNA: TGTGCCTGGAGTGTCCTCCCTGGGGACACTGAAGCTTTCTTT. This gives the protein CAWSVLPGDTEAFF.

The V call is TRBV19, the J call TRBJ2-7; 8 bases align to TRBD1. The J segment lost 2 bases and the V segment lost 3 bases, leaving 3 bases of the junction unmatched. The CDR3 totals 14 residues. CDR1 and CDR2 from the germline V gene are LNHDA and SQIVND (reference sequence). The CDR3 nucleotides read TGTGCCAGTAGTATCGACAGGGGAACCTACGAGCAGTACTTC. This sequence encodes CASSIDRGTYEQYF.

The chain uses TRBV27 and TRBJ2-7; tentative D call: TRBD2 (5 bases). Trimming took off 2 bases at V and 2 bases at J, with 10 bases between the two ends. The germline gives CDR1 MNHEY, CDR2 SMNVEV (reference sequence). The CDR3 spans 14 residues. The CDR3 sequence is CASSLLRGTYEQYF. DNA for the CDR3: TGTGCCAGCAGTTTACTCCGGGGAACCTACGAGCAGTACTTC.

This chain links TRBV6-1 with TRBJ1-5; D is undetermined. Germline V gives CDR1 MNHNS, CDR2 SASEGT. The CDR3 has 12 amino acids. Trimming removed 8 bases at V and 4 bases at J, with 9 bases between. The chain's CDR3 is CASQHTNQPQHF. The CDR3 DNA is TGTGCCAGCCAGCACACAAATCAGCCCCAGCATTTT.

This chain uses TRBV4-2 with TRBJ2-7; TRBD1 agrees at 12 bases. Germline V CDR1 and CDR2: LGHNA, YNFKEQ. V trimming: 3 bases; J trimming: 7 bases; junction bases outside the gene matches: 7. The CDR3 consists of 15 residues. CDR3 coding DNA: TGTGCCAGCAGCCAGGAGGGACAGGGGGCTAAAGAGCAGTACTTC. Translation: CASSQEGQGAKEQYF.

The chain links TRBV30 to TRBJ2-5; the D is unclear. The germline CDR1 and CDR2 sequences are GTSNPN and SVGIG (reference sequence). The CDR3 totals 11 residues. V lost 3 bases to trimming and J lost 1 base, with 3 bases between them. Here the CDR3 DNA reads TGTGCCTGGAGGGGCCAAGAGACCCAGTACTTC. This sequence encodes CAWRGQETQYF.

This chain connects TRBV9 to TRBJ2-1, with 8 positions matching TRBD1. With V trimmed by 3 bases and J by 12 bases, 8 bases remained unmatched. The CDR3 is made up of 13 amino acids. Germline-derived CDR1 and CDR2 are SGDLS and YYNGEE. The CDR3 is CASSARTGIGQFF. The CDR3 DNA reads TGTGCCAGCAGCGCGAGGACAGGGATCGGGCAGTTCTTC.

The CDR3 bases are TGTGCCACCTCACAGGGACAGCATGGCTACACCTTC. Translating it yields CATSQGQHGYTF. The chain employs TRBV19 and TRBJ1-2; TRBD1 matches at 7 bases. CDR3 length: 12 residues. The V segment lost 10 bases and the J segment 6 bases; nucleotides outside the gene matches: 8. The germline V gene has CDR1 LNHDA and CDR2 SQIVND (reference sequence).

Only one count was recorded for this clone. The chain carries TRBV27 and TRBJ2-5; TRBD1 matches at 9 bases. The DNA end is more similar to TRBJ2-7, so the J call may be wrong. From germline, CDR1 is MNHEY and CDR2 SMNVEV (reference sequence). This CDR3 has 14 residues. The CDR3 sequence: CASSLGQGIYEQYF. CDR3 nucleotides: TGTGCCAGCAGCCTGGGACAGGGAATCTACGAGCAGTACTTC.

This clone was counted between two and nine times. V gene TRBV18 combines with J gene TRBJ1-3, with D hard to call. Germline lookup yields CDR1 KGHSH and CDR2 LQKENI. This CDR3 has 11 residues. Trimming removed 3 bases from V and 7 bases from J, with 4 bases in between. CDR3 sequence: CASSPGNTIYF. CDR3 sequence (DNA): TGTGCCAGCTCACCGGGCAACACCATATATTTT.

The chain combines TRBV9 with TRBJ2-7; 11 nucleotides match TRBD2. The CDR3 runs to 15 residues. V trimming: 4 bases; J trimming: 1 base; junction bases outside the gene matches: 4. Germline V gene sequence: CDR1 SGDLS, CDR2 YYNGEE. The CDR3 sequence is CASSLTSGTSYEQYF. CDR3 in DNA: TGTGCCAGCAGCTTGACTAGCGGGACTTCCTACGAGCAGTACTTC.

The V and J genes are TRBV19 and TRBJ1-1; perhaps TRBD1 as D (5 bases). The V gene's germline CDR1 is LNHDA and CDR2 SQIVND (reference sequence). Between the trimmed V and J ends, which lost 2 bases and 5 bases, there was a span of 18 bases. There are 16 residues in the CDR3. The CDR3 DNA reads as TGTGCCAGTAGTATATGGACCCCAACGTGGGGGACTGAAGCTTTCTTT. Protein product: CASSIWTPTWGTEAFF.

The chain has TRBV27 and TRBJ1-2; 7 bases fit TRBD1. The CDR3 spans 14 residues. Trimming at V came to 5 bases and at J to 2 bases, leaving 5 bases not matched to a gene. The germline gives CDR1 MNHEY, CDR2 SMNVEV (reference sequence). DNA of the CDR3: TGTGCCAGCAGTACACCGGGACAGAACTATGGCTACACCTTC. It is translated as CASSTPGQNYGYTF.

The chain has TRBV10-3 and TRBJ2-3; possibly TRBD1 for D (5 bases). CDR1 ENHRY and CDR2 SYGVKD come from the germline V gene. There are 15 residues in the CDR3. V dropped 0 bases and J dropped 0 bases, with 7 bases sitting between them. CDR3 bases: TGTGCCATCAGTGAGTCGACAGACAGCACAGATACGCAGTATTTT. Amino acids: CAISESTDSTDTQYF.

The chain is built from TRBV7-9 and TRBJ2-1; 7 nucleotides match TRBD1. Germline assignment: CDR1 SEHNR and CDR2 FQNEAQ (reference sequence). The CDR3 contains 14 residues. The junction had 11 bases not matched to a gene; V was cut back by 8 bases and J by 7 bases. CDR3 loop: CASPGGNVGNEQFF. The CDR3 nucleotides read TGTGCCAGCCCAGGGGGAAATGTAGGAAATGAGCAGTTCTTC.

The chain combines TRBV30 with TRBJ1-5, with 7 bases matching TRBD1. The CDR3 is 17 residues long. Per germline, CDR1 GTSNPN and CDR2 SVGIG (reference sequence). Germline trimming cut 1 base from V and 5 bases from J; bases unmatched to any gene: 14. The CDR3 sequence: CAWSDDPTGPSHQPQHF. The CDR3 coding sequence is TGTGCCTGGAGTGATGATCCGACAGGGCCATCCCATCAGCCCCAGCATTTT.

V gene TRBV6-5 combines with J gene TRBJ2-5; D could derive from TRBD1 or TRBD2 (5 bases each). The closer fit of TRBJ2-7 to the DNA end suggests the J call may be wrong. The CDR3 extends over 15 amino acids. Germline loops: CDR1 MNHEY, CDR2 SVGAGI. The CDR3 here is CASSPPGRTLYEQYF. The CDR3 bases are TGTGCCAGCAGTCCCCCGGGGCGGACTCTGTACGAGCAGTACTTC.

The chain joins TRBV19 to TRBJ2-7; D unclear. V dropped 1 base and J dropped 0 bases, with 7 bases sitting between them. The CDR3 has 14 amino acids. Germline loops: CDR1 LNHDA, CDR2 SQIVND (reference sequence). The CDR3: CASSIVASSYEQYF. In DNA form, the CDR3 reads TGTGCCAGTAGTATAGTGGCTAGCTCCTACGAGCAGTACTTC.

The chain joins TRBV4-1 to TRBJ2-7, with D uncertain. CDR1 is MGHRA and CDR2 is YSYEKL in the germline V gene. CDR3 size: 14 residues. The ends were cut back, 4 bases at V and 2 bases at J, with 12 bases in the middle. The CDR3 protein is CASSPVHGTYEQYF. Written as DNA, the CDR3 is TGCGCCAGCAGCCCAGTTCACGGAACCTACGAGCAGTACTTC.

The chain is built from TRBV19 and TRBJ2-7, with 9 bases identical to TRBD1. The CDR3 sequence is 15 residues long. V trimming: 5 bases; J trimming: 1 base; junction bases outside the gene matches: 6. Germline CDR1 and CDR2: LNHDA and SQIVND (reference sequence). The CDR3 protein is CASSLPGTGSYEQYF. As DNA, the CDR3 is TGTGCCAGTAGTCTCCCCGGGACAGGGTCCTACGAGCAGTACTTC.

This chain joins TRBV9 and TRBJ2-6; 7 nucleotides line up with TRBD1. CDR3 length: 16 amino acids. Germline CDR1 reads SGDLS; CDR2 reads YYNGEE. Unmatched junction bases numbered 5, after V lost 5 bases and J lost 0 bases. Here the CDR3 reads CASRDRLFSGANVLTF. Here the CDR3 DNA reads TGTGCCAGCAGGGACAGGCTTTTCTCTGGGGCCAACGTCCTGACTTTC.

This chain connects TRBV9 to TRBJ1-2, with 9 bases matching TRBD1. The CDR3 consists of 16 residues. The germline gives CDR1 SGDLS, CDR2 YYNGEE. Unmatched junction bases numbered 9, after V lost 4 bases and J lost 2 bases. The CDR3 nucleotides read TGTGCCAGCAGCCCCTCAGACAGGGGGGAAAACTATGGCTACACCTTC. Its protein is CASSPSDRGENYGYTF.

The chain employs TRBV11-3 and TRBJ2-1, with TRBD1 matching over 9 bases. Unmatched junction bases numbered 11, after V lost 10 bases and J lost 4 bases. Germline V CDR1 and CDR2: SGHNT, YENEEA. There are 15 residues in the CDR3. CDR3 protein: CATRRGTGIYNEQFF. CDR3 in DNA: TGTGCCACCAGACGAGGGACAGGGATATACAATGAGCAGTTCTTC.

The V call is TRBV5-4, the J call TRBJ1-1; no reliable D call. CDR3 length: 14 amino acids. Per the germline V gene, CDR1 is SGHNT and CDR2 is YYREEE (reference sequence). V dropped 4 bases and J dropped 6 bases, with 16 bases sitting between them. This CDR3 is CASSPETTQAEAFF. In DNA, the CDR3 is TGTGCCAGCAGCCCGGAGACGACCCAGGCTGAAGCTTTCTTT.

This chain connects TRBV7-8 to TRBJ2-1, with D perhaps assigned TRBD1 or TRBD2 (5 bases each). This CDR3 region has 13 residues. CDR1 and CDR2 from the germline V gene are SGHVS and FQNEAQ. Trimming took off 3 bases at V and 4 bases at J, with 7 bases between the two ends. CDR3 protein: CASSFGGYNEQFF. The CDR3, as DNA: TGTGCCAGCAGCTTTGGGGGATACAATGAGCAGTTCTTC.

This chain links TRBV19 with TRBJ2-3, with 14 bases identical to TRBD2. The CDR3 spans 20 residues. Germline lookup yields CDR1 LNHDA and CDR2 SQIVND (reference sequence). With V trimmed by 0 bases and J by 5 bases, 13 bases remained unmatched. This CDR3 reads CASSIDLSDGLAGGGDTQYF. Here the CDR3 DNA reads TGTGCCAGTAGTATAGATCTGAGCGACGGACTAGCGGGAGGAGGAGATACGCAGTATTTT. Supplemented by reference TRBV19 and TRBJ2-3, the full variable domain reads DGGITQSPKYLFRKEGQNVTLSCEQNLNHDAMYWYRQDPGQGLRLIYYSQIVNDFQKGDIAEGYSVSREKKESFPLTVTSAQKNPTAFYLCASSIDLSDGLAGGGDTQYFGPGTRLTVL.

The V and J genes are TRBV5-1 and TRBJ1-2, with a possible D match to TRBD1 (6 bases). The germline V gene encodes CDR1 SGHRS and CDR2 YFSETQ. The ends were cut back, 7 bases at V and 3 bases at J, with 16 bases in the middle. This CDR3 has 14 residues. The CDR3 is CASSEGQFYYGYTF. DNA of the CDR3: TGCGCCAGCTCGGAAGGACAGTTCTACTATGGCTACACCTTC.

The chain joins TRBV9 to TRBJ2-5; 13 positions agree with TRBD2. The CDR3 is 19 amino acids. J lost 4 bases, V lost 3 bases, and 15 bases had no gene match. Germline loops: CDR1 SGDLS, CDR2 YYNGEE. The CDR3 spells CASSATPLTSGRDRETQYF. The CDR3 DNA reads TGTGCCAGCAGCGCCACCCCTCTAACTAGCGGGAGGGACAGAGAGACCCAGTACTTC. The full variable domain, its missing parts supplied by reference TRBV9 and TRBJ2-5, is DSGVTQTPKHLITATGQRVTLRCSPRSGDLSVYWYQQSLDQGLQFLIQYYNGEERAKGNILERFSAQQFPDLHSELNLSSLELGDSALYFCASSATPLTSGRDRETQYFGPGTRLLVL.

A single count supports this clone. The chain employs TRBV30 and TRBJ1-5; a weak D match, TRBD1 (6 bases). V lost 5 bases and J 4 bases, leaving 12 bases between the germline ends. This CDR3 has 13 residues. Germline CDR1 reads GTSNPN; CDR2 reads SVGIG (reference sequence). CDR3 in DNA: TGTGCCTGGTCCCGACAGGCAAATCAGCCCCAGCATTTT. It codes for CAWSRQANQPQHF. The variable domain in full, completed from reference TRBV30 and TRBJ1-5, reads SQTIHQWPATLVQPVGSPLSLECTVEGTSNPNLYWYRQAAGRGLQLLFYSVGIGQISSEVPQNLSASRPQDRQFILSSKKLLLSDSGFYLCAWSRQANQPQHFGDGTRLSIL.

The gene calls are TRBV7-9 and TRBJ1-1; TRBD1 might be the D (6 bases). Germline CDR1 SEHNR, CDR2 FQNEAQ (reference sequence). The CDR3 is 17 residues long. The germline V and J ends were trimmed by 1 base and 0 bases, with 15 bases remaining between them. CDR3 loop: CASSLGQGPQMNTEAFF. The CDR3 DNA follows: TGTGCCAGCAGCTTAGGCCAGGGGCCCCAGATGAACACTGAAGCTTTCTTT.

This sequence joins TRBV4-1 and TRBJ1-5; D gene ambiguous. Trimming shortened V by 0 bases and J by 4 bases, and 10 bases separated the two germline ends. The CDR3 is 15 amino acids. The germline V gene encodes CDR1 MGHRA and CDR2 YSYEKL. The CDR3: CASSQDPDPNQPQHF. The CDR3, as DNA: TGCGCCAGCAGCCAAGACCCGGACCCAAATCAGCCCCAGCATTTT.

The CDR3 loop is CASSYSGYGEESPLHF. For the CDR3, the DNA is TGTGCCAGCAGTTACTCAGGATACGGAGAGGAATCACCCCTCCACTTT. The chain links TRBV6-5 to TRBJ1-6; no clear D. V lost 0 bases and J 10 bases, leaving 16 bases between the germline ends. Germline lookup yields CDR1 MNHEY and CDR2 SVGAGI. The CDR3 has 16 residues.